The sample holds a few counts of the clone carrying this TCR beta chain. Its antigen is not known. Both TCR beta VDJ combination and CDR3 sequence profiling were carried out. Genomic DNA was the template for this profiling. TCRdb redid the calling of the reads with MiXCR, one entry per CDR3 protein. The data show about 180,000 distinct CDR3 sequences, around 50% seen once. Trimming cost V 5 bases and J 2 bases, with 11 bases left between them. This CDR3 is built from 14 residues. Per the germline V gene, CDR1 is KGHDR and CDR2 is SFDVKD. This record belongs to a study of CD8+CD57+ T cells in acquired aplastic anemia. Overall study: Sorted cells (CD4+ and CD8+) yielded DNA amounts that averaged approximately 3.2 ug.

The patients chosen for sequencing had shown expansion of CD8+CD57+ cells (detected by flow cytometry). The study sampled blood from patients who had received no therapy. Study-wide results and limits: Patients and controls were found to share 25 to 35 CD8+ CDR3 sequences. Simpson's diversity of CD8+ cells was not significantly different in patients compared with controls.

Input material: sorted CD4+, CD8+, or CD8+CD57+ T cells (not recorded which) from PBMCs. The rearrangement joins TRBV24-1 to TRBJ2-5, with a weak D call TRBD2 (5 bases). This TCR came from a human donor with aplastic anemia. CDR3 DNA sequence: TGTGCCACCAGTGGTCAACTAGGACAAGAGACCCAGTACTTC. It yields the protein CATSGQLGQETQYF.